These T cell receptor beta chains were read from a single sample in a study of blood T cells in healthy people across ages. TCRdb reanalysed the 5' RACE reads using MiXCR and keeps one entry per CDR3 protein. This repertoire shows roughly 790,000 distinct CDR3 sequences, roughly 43% found once; its top ten account for around 20%. Input material: blood. All receptors derive from a woman aged 55-75 years in good health. Each CDR3 is given without its conserved first and last residue. A D gene is named only where the DNA matches it firmly.

AGSVAVGHPTDTQY TRBV9 NA TRBJ2-3
IVVVGGDNEQF TRBV29-1 NA TRBJ2-1
SAHPTGMNTEAF TRBV20-1 TRBD1 TRBJ1-1
ASSKKNQPQH TRBV12-3/TRBV12-4 NA TRBJ1-5
ASSYSAGLRLNTEAF TRBV6-2/TRBV6-3 NA TRBJ1-1
ASSYGIGTGVWEQY TRBV6-2/TRBV6-3 TRBD1 TRBJ2-7
ASSQDEGANTEAF TRBV4-2 TRBD1 TRBJ1-1
SARDLGRELSYEQY TRBV20-1 NA TRBJ2-7
SAFAVANSPLH TRBV20-1 NA TRBJ1-6
ASSQGSSSDEQY TRBV9 NA TRBJ2-7
ASSLQGTDTQY TRBV7-9 NA TRBJ2-3
ASSLSPWSETQY TRBV12-3/TRBV12-4 NA TRBJ2-5
ASSIRDRVTEAF TRBV5-1 TRBD1 TRBJ1-1
ASSLHTSGSYKEQF TRBV28 TRBD2 TRBJ2-1
ASSDRGSSYNEQF TRBV3-1 NA TRBJ2-1
ASSLSTNTYEQY TRBV11-2 NA TRBJ2-7
ASRHRNRGGGGTYNEQF TRBV3-1 TRBD2 TRBJ2-1
ASKGTGGREAQY TRBV5-1 TRBD1 TRBJ2-7
ASSLAGGQGNQPLH TRBV7-8 TRBD1 TRBJ1-5
SATPGTAEETQY TRBV20-1 NA TRBJ2-5
ATSRESGSLGETQY TRBV15 TRBD2 TRBJ2-5
ASSFGGATSGYEQY TRBV12-3/TRBV12-4 TRBD2 TRBJ2-7
ASSRDLLRQGESPLH TRBV7-2 TRBD1 TRBJ1-6
ASSLTSGGTKNIQY TRBV3-1 TRBD2 TRBJ2-4
ASTLGLARPNEQF TRBV6-1 TRBD2 TRBJ2-1
ASTEPTGMQY TRBV27 NA TRBJ2-7
SASAGQPYGYT TRBV20-1 TRBD1 TRBJ1-2
SVRGSGETQY TRBV29-1 NA TRBJ2-5
ASSQTGGWNTEAF TRBV3-1 TRBD1 TRBJ1-1
ASSENRDGYT TRBV25-1 NA TRBJ1-2
SATAIAGAYNEQF TRBV20-1 TRBD2 TRBJ2-1
ASSEPPKGYT TRBV10-2 NA TRBJ1-2
ASSPRSGGSNEQY TRBV2 NA TRBJ2-5
ASSLLAGESYNEQF TRBV5-1 NA TRBJ2-1
ASSLERGVDTGELF TRBV5-1 NA TRBJ2-2
SVPLGGETQY TRBV29-1 TRBD2 TRBJ2-5
ASSLGPSGALHEQF TRBV27 TRBD2 TRBJ2-1
SAQSRTDLQPQH TRBV20-1 NA TRBJ1-5
ASSSAPGQPYNEQF TRBV6-2/TRBV6-3 TRBD1 TRBJ2-1
AISVTVGSNQPQH TRBV10-3 NA TRBJ1-5